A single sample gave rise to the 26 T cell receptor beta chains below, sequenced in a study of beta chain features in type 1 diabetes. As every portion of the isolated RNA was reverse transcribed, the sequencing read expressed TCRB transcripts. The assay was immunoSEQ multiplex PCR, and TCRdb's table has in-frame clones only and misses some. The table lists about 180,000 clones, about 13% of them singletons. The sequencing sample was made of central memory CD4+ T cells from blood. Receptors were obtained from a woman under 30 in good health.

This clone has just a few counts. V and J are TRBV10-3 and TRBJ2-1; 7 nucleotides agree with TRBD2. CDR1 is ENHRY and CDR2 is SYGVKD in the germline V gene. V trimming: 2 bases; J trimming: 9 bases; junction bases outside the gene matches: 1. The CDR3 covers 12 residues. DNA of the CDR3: TGTGCCATCAGTGAGCGGGGGGTTGAGCAGTTCTTC. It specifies CAISERGVEQFF.

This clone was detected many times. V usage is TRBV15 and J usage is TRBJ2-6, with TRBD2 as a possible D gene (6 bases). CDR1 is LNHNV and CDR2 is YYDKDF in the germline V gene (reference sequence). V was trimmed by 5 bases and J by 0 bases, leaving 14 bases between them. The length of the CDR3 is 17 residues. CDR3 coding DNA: TGTGCCACCAGCGCGGGGACGGTTAGCTCTGGGGCCAACGTCCTGACTTTC. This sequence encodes CATSAGTVSSGANVLTF.

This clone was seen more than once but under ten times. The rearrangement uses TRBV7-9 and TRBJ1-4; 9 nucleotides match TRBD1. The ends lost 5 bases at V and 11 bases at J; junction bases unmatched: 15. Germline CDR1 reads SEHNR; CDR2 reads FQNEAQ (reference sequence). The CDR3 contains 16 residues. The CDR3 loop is CASSTGQGGYGGKLFF. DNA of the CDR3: TGTGCCAGCAGCACGGGACAGGGAGGGTACGGGGGGAAACTGTTTTTT.

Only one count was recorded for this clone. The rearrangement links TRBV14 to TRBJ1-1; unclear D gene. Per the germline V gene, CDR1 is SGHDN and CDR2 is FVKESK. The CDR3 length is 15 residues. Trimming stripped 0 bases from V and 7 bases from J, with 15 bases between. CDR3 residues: CASSQDPATRSEAFF. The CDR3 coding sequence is TGTGCCAGCAGCCAAGACCCCGCGACCCGGAGTGAAGCTTTCTTT. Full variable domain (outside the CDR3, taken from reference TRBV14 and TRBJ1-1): EAGVTQFPSHSVIEKGQTVTLRCDPISGHDNLYWYRRVMGKEIKFLLHFVKESKQDESGMPNNRFLAERTGGTYSTLKVQPAELEDSGVYFCASSQDPATRSEAFFGQGTRLTVV.

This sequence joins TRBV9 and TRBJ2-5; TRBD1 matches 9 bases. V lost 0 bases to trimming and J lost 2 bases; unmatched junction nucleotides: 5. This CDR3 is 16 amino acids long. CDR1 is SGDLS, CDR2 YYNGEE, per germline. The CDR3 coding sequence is TGTGCCAGCAGCGTAGGGACCGGGACAGGGCAAGAGACCCAGTACTTC. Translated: CASSVGTGTGQETQYF.

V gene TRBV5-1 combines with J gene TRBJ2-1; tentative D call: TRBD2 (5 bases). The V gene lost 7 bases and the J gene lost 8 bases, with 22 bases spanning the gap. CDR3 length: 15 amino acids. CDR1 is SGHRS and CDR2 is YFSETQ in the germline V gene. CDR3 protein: CASCRSTVGGDEQFF. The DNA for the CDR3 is TGCGCCAGCTGCCGCTCGACGGTCGGAGGCGATGAGCAGTTCTTC.

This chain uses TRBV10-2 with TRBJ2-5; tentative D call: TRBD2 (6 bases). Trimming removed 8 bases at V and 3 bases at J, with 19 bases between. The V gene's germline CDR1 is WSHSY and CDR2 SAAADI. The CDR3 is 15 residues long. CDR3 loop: CASGARAGLKETQYF. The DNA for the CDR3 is TGCGCCAGCGGGGCCAGGGCGGGATTAAAAGAGACCCAGTACTTC.

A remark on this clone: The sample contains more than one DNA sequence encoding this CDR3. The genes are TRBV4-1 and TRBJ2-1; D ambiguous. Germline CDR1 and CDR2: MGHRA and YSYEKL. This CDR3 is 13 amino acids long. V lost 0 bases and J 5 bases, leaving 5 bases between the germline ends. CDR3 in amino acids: CASSQELNNEQFF. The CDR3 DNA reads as TGCGCCAGCAGCCAAGAACTAAACAATGAGCAGTTCTTC.

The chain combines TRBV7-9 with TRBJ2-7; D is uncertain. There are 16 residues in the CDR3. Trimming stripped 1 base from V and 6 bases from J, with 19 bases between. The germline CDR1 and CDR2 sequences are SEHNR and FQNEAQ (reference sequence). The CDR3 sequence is CASSLVFGPAGREQYF. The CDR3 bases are TGTGCCAGCAGCTTAGTGTTTGGGCCCGCCGGTCGCGAGCAGTACTTC.

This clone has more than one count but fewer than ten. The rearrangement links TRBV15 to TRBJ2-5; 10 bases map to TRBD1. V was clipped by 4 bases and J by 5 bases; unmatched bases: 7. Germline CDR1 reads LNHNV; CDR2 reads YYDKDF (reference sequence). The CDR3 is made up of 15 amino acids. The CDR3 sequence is CATSIRDRGGETQYF. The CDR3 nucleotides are TGTGCCACCAGCATCCGGGACAGGGGTGGCGAGACCCAGTACTTC.

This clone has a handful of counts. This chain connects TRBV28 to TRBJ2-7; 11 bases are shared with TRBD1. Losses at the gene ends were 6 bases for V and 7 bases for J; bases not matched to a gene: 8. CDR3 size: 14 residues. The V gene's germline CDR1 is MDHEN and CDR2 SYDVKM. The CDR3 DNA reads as TGTGCCAGCAGGTTCGGACAGGGGGCGCGAGAGCAGTACTTC. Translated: CASRFGQGAREQYF.

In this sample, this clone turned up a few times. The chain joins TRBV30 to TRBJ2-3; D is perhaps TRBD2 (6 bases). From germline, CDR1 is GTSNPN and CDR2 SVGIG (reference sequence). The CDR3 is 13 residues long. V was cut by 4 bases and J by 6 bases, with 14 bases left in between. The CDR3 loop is CAWNLGLQDTQYF. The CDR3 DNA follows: TGTGCCTGGAACCTCGGACTACAGGATACGCAGTATTTT. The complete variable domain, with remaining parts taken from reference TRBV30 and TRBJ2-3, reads SQTIHQWPATLVQPVGSPLSLECTVEGTSNPNLYWYRQAAGRGLQLLFYSVGIGQISSEVPQNLSASRPQDRQFILSSKKLLLSDSGFYLCAWNLGLQDTQYFGPGTRLTVL.

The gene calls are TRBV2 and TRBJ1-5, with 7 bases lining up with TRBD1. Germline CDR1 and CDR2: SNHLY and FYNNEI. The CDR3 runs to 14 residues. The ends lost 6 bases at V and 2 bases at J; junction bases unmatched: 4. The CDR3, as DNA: TGTGCCAGCAGGGACGACAGGGGCAATCAGCCCCAGCATTTT. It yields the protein CASRDDRGNQPQHF.

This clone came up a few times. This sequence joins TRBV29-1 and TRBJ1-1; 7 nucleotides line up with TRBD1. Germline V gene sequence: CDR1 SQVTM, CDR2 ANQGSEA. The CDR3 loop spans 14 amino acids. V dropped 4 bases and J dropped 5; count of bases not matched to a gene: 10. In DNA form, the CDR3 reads TGCAGCGTTGTAGGGGCAGGGGGAGGAACTGAAGCTTTCTTT. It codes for CSVVGAGGGTEAFF.

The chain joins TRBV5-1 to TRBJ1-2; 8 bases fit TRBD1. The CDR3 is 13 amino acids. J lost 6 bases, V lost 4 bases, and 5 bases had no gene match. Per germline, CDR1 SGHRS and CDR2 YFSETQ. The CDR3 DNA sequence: TGCGCCAGCAGCCAGGGGGCGTTGAATGGCTACACCTTC. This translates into CASSQGALNGYTF. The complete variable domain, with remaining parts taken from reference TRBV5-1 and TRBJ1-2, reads KAGVTQTPRYLIKTRGQQVTLSCSPISGHRSVSWYQQTPGQGLQFLFEYFSETQRNKGNFPGRFSGRQFSNSRSEMNVSTLELGDSALYLCASSQGALNGYTFGSGTRLTVV.

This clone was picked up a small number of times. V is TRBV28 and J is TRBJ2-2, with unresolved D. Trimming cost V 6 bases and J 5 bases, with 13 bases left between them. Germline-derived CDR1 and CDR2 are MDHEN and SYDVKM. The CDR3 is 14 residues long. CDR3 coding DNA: TGTGCCAGCAGCCCGAGGCTATCAACCGGGGAGCTGTTTTTT. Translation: CASSPRLSTGELFF.

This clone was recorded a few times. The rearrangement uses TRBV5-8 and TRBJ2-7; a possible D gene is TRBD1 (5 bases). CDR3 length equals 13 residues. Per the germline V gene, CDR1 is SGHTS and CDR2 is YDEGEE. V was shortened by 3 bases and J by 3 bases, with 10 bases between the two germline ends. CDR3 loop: CASSSTVHYEQYF. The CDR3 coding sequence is TGTGCCAGCAGCTCGACAGTCCACTACGAGCAGTACTTC.

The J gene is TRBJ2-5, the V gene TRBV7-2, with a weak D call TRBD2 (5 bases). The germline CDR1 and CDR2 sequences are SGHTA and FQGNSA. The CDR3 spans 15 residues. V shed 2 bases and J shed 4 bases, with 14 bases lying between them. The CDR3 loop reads CASSLTLLEGETQYF. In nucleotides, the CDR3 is TGTGCCAGCAGCTTAACCTTACTAGAAGGAGAGACCCAGTACTTC.

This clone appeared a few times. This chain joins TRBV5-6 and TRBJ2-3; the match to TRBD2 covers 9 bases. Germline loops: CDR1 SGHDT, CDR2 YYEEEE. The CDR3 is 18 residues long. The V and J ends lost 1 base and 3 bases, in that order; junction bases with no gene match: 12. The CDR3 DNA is TGTGCCAGCAGCTTGTGGGGAGTCGGACTAGCGCGGACAGATACGCAGTATTTT. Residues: CASSLWGVGLARTDTQYF. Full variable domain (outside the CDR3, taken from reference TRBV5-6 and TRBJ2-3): DAGVTQSPTHLIKTRGQQVTLRCSPKSGHDTVSWYQQALGQGPQFIFQYYEEEERQRGNFPDRFSGHQFPNYSSELNVNALLLGDSALYLCASSLWGVGLARTDTQYFGPGTRLTVL.

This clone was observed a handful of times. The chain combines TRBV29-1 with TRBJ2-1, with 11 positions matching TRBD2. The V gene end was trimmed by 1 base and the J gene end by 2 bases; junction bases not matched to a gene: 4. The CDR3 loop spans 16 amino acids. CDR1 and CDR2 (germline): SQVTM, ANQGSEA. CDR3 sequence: CSVEGETSGTYNEQFF. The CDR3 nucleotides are TGCAGCGTTGAAGGCGAGACTAGCGGGACCTACAATGAGCAGTTCTTC.

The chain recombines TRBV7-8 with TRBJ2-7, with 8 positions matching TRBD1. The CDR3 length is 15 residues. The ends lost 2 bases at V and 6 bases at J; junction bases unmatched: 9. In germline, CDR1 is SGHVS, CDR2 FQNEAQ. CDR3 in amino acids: CASSLFGQGEGEQYF. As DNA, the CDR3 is TGTGCCAGCAGCTTATTTGGACAGGGCGAGGGCGAGCAGTACTTC.

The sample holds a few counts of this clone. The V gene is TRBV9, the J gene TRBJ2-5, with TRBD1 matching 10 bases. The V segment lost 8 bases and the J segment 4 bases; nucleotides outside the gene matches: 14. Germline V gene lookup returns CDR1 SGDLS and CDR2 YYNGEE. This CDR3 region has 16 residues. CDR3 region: CASCLGTGAHGETQYF. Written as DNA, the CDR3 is TGTGCCAGTTGCCTCGGGACAGGGGCGCACGGAGAGACCCAGTACTTC.

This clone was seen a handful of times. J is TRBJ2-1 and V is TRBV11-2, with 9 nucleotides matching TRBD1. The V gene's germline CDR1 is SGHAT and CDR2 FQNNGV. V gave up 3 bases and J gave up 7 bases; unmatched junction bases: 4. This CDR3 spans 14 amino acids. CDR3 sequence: CASSLRQGENEQFF. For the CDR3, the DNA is TGTGCCAGCAGCTTGCGACAGGGGGAGAATGAGCAGTTCTTC.

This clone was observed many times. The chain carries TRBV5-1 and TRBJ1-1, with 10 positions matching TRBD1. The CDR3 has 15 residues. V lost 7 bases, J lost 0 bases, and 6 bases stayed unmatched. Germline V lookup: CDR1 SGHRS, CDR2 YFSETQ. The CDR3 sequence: CASRMTGGLNTEAFF. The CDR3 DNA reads TGCGCCAGCCGAATGACAGGGGGCTTGAACACTGAAGCTTTCTTT.

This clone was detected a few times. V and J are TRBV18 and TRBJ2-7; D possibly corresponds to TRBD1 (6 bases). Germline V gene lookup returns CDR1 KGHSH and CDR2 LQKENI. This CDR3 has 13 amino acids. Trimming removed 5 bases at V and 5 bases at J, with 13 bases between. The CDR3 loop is CASSIETGNEQYF. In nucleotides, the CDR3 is TGTGCCAGCTCAATAGAGACAGGAAACGAGCAGTACTTC.

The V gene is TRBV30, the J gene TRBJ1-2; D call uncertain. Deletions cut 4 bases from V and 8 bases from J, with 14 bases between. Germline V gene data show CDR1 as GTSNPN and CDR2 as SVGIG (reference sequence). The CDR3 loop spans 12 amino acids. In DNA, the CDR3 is TGTGCCTGGAAGGGAGTGGGAGGAGGCTACACCTTC. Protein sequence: CAWKGVGGGYTF.